This T cell receptor beta chain derives from a study of Tregs in tolerant kidney transplant recipients. The data were produced by immunoSEQ multiplex PCR, yet TCRdb's version contains in-frame clones alone and is incomplete. The data show 110,000 or so clones, with about 90% seen just once and more than 0.5% held by the top ten. Unstimulated regulatory T cells (CD4+CD25+CD127-), CD4+CD25- non-regulatory cells, CD4 and CD8 cells were FACS-sorted from thawed PBMCs. V lost 0 bases and J lost 10, with 9 bases in between. The CDR3 runs 12 residues. Germline assignment: CDR1 SEHNR and CDR2 FQNEAQ (reference sequence).

This TCR derives from a human donor in good health. The source material was CD4+ T cells from blood. This chain links TRBV7-9 with TRBJ1-1; the D gene is possibly TRBD1 (6 bases). The CDR3 sequence is CASSLAQGRAFF. The CDR3 nucleotides are TGTGCCAGCAGCTTAGCGCAGGGGCGAGCTTTCTTT.